This T cell receptor beta chain appears in the sequencing data of a study of cytomegalovirus exposure and HLA in healthy donors. General study findings and limits: HLA-A and HLA-B allele assignments for most subjects were reportedly predicted accurately using TCR beta sequences. Association of a missense DCLRE1C variant with TCR beta V- and J-gene trimming was reported in a later analysis. In a later analysis, HLA-associated TCR beta chains were more clonally expanded than equally common others.

CDR1 is LNHDA, CDR2 SQIVND, per germline (reference sequence). The CDR3 runs to 15 residues. V lost 8 bases and J lost 4, with 20 bases in between. The PCR employed 60 Vbeta primers together with 13 Jbeta primers. Repertoires were generated with immunoSEQ multiplex PCR, while TCRdb's copy carries only in-frame clones and drops some. The profile shows some 120,000 clones, less than 85% of them singletons. Regarding this clone: What it recognizes is unknown.

Sequencing was carried out using PBMCs. V is TRBV19 and J is TRBJ1-1; D unclear. The clonotype comes from a male donor in good health and CMV-seronegative. The DNA for the CDR3 is TGTGCCAGTCGCCATCCCGGGATTAGAGGCACTGAAGCTTTCTTT. Protein product: CASRHPGIRGTEAFF.